Below, 15 T cell receptor beta chains from the same sample are listed, as sequenced in a study of T cell repertoires and HLA-DP antigens. Their specific antigens are unknown. Measured with immunoSEQ multiplex PCR; TCRdb has only the in-frame clones, and not every one. The sample lists about 73,000 clones; around four fifths were seen once. Sequencing was performed on CD4+ T cells from PBMCs. These receptors were taken from a man in his 60s in good health and CMV-seronegative.

This chain uses TRBV30 with TRBJ1-2; 9 nucleotides align to TRBD1. V shed 4 bases and J 8 bases; nucleotides not matched to a gene: 5. This CDR3 contains 12 residues. Germline CDR1 is GTSNPN and CDR2 is SVGIG (reference sequence). The CDR3 DNA reads TGTGCCTGGAACAGGGGGCGCGGGGGCTACACCTTC. Protein sequence: CAWNRGRGGYTF.

The CDR3 coding sequence is TGTGCCAGCAGCGCATATGGGGTTTCTGGAAACACCATATATTTT. The encoded protein is CASSAYGVSGNTIYF. V is TRBV9 and J is TRBJ1-3; D is unresolved. V was trimmed by 3 bases and J by 1 base, leaving 11 bases between them. The CDR3 length is 15 residues. CDR1 and CDR2 (germline): SGDLS, YYNGEE.

This chain connects TRBV4-3 to TRBJ2-2; 13 bases line up with TRBD2. The germline CDR1 and CDR2 sequences are LGHNA and YSLEER. The CDR3 covers 16 residues. V lost 1 base, J lost 5 bases, and 1 base stayed unmatched. DNA for the CDR3: TGCGCCAGCAGCCAAGGGGGACTAGCGGGGACCGGGGAGCTGTTTTTT. Protein product: CASSQGGLAGTGELFF.

This chain joins TRBV6-1 and TRBJ1-1; D possibly corresponds to TRBD1 (6 bases). Germline CDR1 and CDR2: MNHNS and SASEGT. The CDR3 runs to 12 residues. The V and J ends lost 11 bases and 2 bases respectively, with 12 bases between them. The CDR3 spells CASQDRNTEAFF. Here the CDR3 DNA reads TGTGCCTCCCAGGACAGAAACACTGAAGCTTTCTTT.

This clone was picked up one time. The chain couples TRBV10-1 to TRBJ1-1; no clear D. The CDR3 loop spans 8 amino acids. Trimming shortened V by 11 bases and J by 7 bases, and 5 bases separated the two germline ends. Germline V gene sequence: CDR1 WNHNN, CDR2 SYGVQD (reference sequence). CDR3 coding DNA: TGCGCCGGAAGTGAAGCTTTCTTT. It codes for CAGSEAFF.

The chain carries TRBV10-3 and TRBJ2-1; D might be TRBD1 or TRBD2, each matching 5 bases. The V end lost 8 bases, the J end lost 9 bases, and 11 bases lay between the germline ends. Germline lookup yields CDR1 ENHRY and CDR2 SYGVKD. This CDR3 has 11 amino acids. The CDR3 nucleotides read TGTGCCATCGCAGGGACGGGTGAGCAGTTCTTC. Its protein is CAIAGTGEQFF.

This clone appeared a few times. The rearrangement links TRBV7-9 to TRBJ2-7; possibly TRBD2 for D (5 bases). Germline-derived CDR1 and CDR2 are SEHNR and FQNEAQ (reference sequence). The CDR3 sequence is 15 residues long. The V end lost 2 bases, the J end lost 0 bases, and 11 bases lay between the germline ends. Written as DNA, the CDR3 is TGTGCCAGCAGCTTACGAGGGTTGAGCTCCTACGAGCAGTACTTC. Translation: CASSLRGLSSYEQYF. The entire variable domain, with the rest obtained from reference TRBV7-9 and TRBJ2-7, is as follows: DTGVSQNPRHKITKRGQNVTFRCDPISEHNRLYWYRQTLGQGPEFLTYFQNEAQLEKSRLLSDRFSAERPKGSFSTLEIQRTEQGDSAMYLCASSLRGLSSYEQYFGPGTRLTVT.

The chain couples TRBV28 to TRBJ2-3, with D uncertain. Trimming shortened V by 6 bases and J by 2 bases, and 6 bases separated the two germline ends. The length of the CDR3 is 12 residues. Germline values: CDR1 MDHEN, CDR2 SYDVKM. CDR3 sequence reads: CASSVNTDTQYF. The CDR3 nucleotides read TGTGCCAGCAGCGTAAACACAGATACGCAGTATTTT.

The CDR3 region has the DNA TGTGCCACCGGGACAGGAACTCCCACCATATATTTT. Translating gives CATGTGTPTIYF. The chain joins TRBV19 to TRBJ1-3, with 8 bases matching TRBD1. CDR3 length: 12 amino acids. Trimming removed 10 bases from V and 9 bases from J; junction bases left unmatched: 8. Germline CDR1 reads LNHDA; CDR2 reads SQIVND (reference sequence).

V and J are TRBV29-1 and TRBJ1-2, with unresolved D. Trimming took off 4 bases at V and 5 bases at J, with 8 bases between the two ends. The germline CDR1 and CDR2 sequences are SQVTM and ANQGSEA. The CDR3 covers 11 residues. The CDR3 loop is CSVGTGYGYTF. In nucleotides, the CDR3 is TGCAGCGTTGGGACGGGGTATGGCTACACCTTC.

J is TRBJ1-2 and V is TRBV10-2; D may be TRBD1 (6 bases). The CDR3 contains 15 residues. Germline CDR1 is WSHSY and CDR2 is SAAADI. V was pared by 6 bases and J by 4 bases, with 18 bases between. The CDR3 loop is CASRTGASNVYGYTF. CDR3 coding DNA: TGCGCCAGCAGGACGGGGGCGTCTAACGTCTATGGCTACACCTTC.

V and J are TRBV19 and TRBJ2-2, with TRBD2 as a possible D gene (5 bases). Looked up from germline, CDR1 is LNHDA and CDR2 is SQIVND (reference sequence). V lost 4 bases, J lost 5 bases, and 8 bases lay in between. The CDR3 sequence is 13 residues long. CDR3 nucleotides: TGTGCCAGTAGTACCCGGACTACCGGGGAGCTGTTTTTT. It yields the protein CASSTRTTGELFF.

The chain has TRBV7-2 and TRBJ1-6, with D perhaps matching TRBD1 (5 bases). CDR1 and CDR2 (germline): SGHTA, FQGNSA. This CDR3 region has 15 residues. Trimming left V 5 bases short and J 5 bases short, with 13 bases between. This chain's CDR3 is CASSDGHLNNSPLHF. CDR3 nucleotides: TGTGCCAGCAGCGACGGACACTTGAATAATTCACCCCTCCACTTT.

The chain uses TRBV7-6 and TRBJ2-3; D is undetermined. Germline V gives CDR1 SGHVS, CDR2 FNYEAQ. The CDR3 runs to 15 residues. Trimming took off 0 bases at V and 2 bases at J, with 9 bases between the two ends. The CDR3 here is CASSLAGPPTDTQYF. DNA for the CDR3: TGTGCCAGCAGCTTAGCTGGTCCCCCCACAGATACGCAGTATTTT.

The chain has TRBV7-2 and TRBJ1-2; no firm D call. The germline gives CDR1 SGHTA, CDR2 FQGNSA. V was cut by 1 base and J by 8 bases, with 14 bases left in between. This CDR3 is built from 14 residues. As DNA, the CDR3 is TGTGCCAGCAGCTTAGTCAGGACCGGGAGAGGCTACACCTTC. The encoded protein is CASSLVRTGRGYTF.